The 23 T cell receptor beta chains reported below all come from one sample, sequenced in a study of vaccination and CD4 T cells after COVID-19. The Oncomine TCR Beta short-read assay sequenced DNA from cultured CD4+ T cells. TCRdb reprocessed the PCR reads with MiXCR, giving one entry per CDR3 protein. The data hold about 20,000 distinct CDR3 sequences, with 50% to 65% observed a single time. These receptors' targets are unknown. Documented treatment: approximately 9-day PBMC culture with coronavirus spike peptide pools or control peptides (ViraFEST assay). The sequenced sample was CD4+ T cells from blood, cultured in vitro. The origin of the receptors is a human donor who had recovered from COVID-19.

V gene TRBV6-1 combines with J gene TRBJ2-7; D ambiguous. Germline CDR1 and CDR2: MNHNS and SASEGT. V dropped 0 bases and J dropped 2 bases, with 17 bases sitting between them. CDR3 size: 17 residues. CDR3 DNA: TGTGCCAGCAGTGAAGCGCGGTATACCTCCGCCCCCTACGAGCAGTACTTC. This translates into CASSEARYTSAPYEQYF.

The genes are TRBV6-2 or TRBV6-3 and TRBJ2-5, with 7 bases identical to TRBD2. CDR1 is MNHEY and CDR2 is SVGEGT in the germline V gene. Germline trimming cut 6 bases from V and 3 bases from J; bases unmatched to any gene: 10. The CDR3 length is 15 residues. In nucleotides, the CDR3 is TGTGCCAGCAGACCGGGGACCGGGGGGAAAGAGACCCAGTACTTC. The encoded protein is CASRPGTGGKETQYF.

V gene TRBV6-2 or TRBV6-3 combines with J gene TRBJ1-2; no reliable D call. The germline CDR1 and CDR2 sequences are MNHEY and SVGEGT. The CDR3 is made up of 13 amino acids. V was trimmed by 6 bases and J by 8 bases, leaving 16 bases between them. Here the CDR3 reads CASRLDRRRGYTF. In nucleotides, the CDR3 is TGTGCCAGCAGGCTCGATAGGAGGAGGGGCTACACCTTC.

The chain has TRBV6-1 and TRBJ1-5, with D perhaps matching TRBD1 (6 bases). The CDR3 is 19 residues long. Trimming pared 2 bases from V and 0 bases from J, leaving 20 bases between. The germline CDR1 and CDR2 sequences are MNHNS and SASEGT. CDR3 in DNA: TGTGCCAGCAGTGAATTGCACTTTAGGGGGGATTATAGCAATCAGCCCCAGCATTTT. It codes for CASSELHFRGDYSNQPQHF.

In its sample, this clonotype is medium-sized. The chain links TRBV18 to TRBJ2-3; D unclear. Per the germline V gene, CDR1 is KGHSH and CDR2 is LQKENI. The V and J ends lost 3 bases and 3 bases respectively, with 13 bases between them. The length of the CDR3 is 15 residues. The CDR3 DNA reads as TGTGCCAGCTCACCCTACCTGGAAGATACAGATACGCAGTATTTT. Its translation is CASSPYLEDTDTQYF.

The chain carries TRBV20-1 and TRBJ1-2, with 10 positions matching TRBD1. The CDR3 contains 15 residues. Germline-derived CDR1 and CDR2 are DFQATT and SNEGSKA (reference sequence). V gave up 3 bases and J gave up 3 bases; unmatched junction bases: 7. The chain's CDR3 is CSARNRDRGDYGYTF. CDR3 bases: TGCAGTGCTAGGAACCGGGACAGGGGCGACTATGGCTACACCTTC.

The chain carries TRBV20-1 and TRBJ2-5; no clear D gene. This CDR3 region has 14 residues. Germline V gene sequence: CDR1 DFQATT, CDR2 SNEGSKA (reference sequence). V dropped 6 bases and J dropped 1 base, with 15 bases sitting between them. The CDR3 loop reads CSAPDPLIQETQYF. In DNA, the CDR3 is TGCAGTGCCCCCGACCCCCTAATCCAAGAGACCCAGTACTTC.

This chain uses TRBV29-1 with TRBJ1-1; D is perhaps TRBD1 (6 bases). V gave up 6 bases and J gave up 5 bases, with 19 bases separating them. The CDR3 extends over 14 amino acids. CDR1 is SQVTM, CDR2 ANQGSEA, per germline. CDR3 DNA sequence: TGCAGCGTAATCCGGACAGACCTGGGGACTGAAGCTTTCTTT. Protein: CSVIRTDLGTEAFF.

This clonotype occurred a few times. The rearrangement joins TRBV2 to TRBJ1-6; tentatively, D is TRBD1 (6 bases). Between the trimmed V and J ends, which lost 2 bases and 10 bases, there was a span of 6 bases. The germline V gene has CDR1 SNHLY and CDR2 FYNNEI. The CDR3 sequence is 12 residues long. The DNA for the CDR3 is TGTGCCAGCAGTGAAACAGGGTCACCCCTCCACTTT. Its protein is CASSETGSPLHF.

The rearrangement uses TRBV25-1 and TRBJ1-1; D perhaps matches TRBD1 (5 bases). The V gene lost 1 base and the J gene lost 0 bases, with 21 bases spanning the gap. This CDR3 spans 19 amino acids. Germline V CDR1 and CDR2: MGHDK, SYGVNS. CDR3 protein: CASSEFPVRVKSLNTEAFF. In DNA, the CDR3 is TGTGCCAGCAGTGAATTTCCGGTCAGGGTAAAATCGTTGAACACTGAAGCTTTCTTT.

V is TRBV6-1 and J is TRBJ1-1; D unresolved. Germline V CDR1 and CDR2: MNHNS, SASEGT. This CDR3 has 12 residues. Deletions cut 3 bases from V and 1 base from J, with 3 bases between. The CDR3 region is CASSDTNTEAFF. The DNA of the CDR3 is TGTGCCAGCAGTGACACGAACACTGAAGCTTTCTTT.

The sample holds one count of this clonotype. The chain has TRBV11-3 and TRBJ2-3, with 7 nucleotides matching TRBD1. This CDR3 region has 15 residues. Germline CDR1 is SGHNT and CDR2 is YENEEA. Trimming at V came to 4 bases and at J to 2 bases, leaving 6 bases not matched to a gene. The CDR3 bases are TGTGCCAGCAGCTCTGGGACAGATCCCACAGATACGCAGTATTTT. It yields the protein CASSSGTDPTDTQYF.

The chain carries TRBV11-1 and TRBJ2-5; TRBD2 matches 8 bases. CDR3 length: 14 residues. Germline assignment: CDR1 SGHAT and CDR2 FQDESV (reference sequence). V lost 3 bases, J lost 2 bases, and 2 bases stayed unmatched. The CDR3 spells CASSFSGGQETQYF. The CDR3 DNA sequence: TGTGCCAGCAGCTTCAGCGGGGGACAAGAGACCCAGTACTTC.

This clonotype has only a few counts. The chain combines TRBV10-3 with TRBJ1-6, with a possible D match to TRBD1 (6 bases). The CDR3 has 16 residues. From germline, CDR1 is ENHRY and CDR2 SYGVKD. Trimming took 2 bases from V and 8 from J, leaving 16 bases between them. The CDR3 loop is CAISENLGGIDSPLHF. In nucleotides, the CDR3 is TGTGCCATCAGTGAGAATTTAGGGGGGATTGATTCACCCCTCCACTTT.

The rearrangement uses TRBV6-1 and TRBJ1-1; a possible D gene is TRBD1 (5 bases). The germline V gene encodes CDR1 MNHNS and CDR2 SASEGT. V shed 10 bases and J shed 1 base, with 10 bases lying between them. The CDR3 has 12 residues. Here the CDR3 reads CATDQGNTEAFF. CDR3 sequence (DNA): TGTGCCACCGACCAGGGGAACACTGAAGCTTTCTTT.

The V call is TRBV10-2, the J call TRBJ2-1; 10 bases agree with TRBD1. The J segment lost 8 bases and the V segment lost 1 base, leaving 5 bases of the junction unmatched. The CDR3 sequence is 15 residues long. Germline CDR1 is WSHSY and CDR2 is SAAADI. The CDR3 region is CASSELGTGDDEQFF. Here the CDR3 DNA reads TGCGCCAGCAGTGAGTTAGGGACAGGGGATGATGAGCAGTTCTTC.

This clonotype is a singleton in its sample. This chain uses TRBV30 with TRBJ2-5; D unresolved. V was pared by 3 bases and J by 4 bases, with 6 bases between. Germline-derived CDR1 and CDR2 are GTSNPN and SVGIG (reference sequence). The CDR3 is 11 amino acids. In nucleotides, the CDR3 is TGTGCCTGGAGGACGGGAGAGACCCAGTACTTC. Residues: CAWRTGETQYF.

By sample share, this clonotype is medium-sized. The chain is built from TRBV7-3 and TRBJ2-1; tentatively, D is TRBD1 (6 bases). Germline CDR1 SGHTA, CDR2 FQGTGA. The V end lost 5 bases, the J end lost 9 bases, and 23 bases lay between the germline ends. The CDR3 consists of 16 residues. The CDR3 here is CASSPYSEGGRIEQFF. CDR3 in DNA: TGTGCCAGCAGCCCATACTCTGAAGGGGGACGCATTGAGCAGTTCTTC.

V is TRBV12-3 or TRBV12-4 and J is TRBJ1-1; 9 bases fit TRBD1. Trimming took 3 bases from V and 6 from J; bases not matched to a gene: 5. This CDR3 is built from 14 residues. The CDR3 coding sequence is TGTGCCAGCAGTTTGACAGGGGGAATATCTGAAGCTTTCTTT. This sequence encodes CASSLTGGISEAFF.

The chain joins TRBV7-9 to TRBJ1-6, with D uncertain. Germline values: CDR1 SEHNR, CDR2 FQNEAQ (reference sequence). Trimming cost V 0 bases and J 8 bases, with 5 bases left between them. The CDR3 loop spans 13 amino acids. The CDR3 loop reads CASSLAPDSPLHF. The CDR3 nucleotides are TGTGCCAGCAGCTTAGCTCCCGATTCACCCCTCCACTTT.

The chain uses TRBV20-1 and TRBJ2-5; 12 bases agree with TRBD2. The CDR3 has 15 residues. The V gene's germline CDR1 is DFQATT and CDR2 SNEGSKA (reference sequence). V lost 5 bases, J lost 4 bases, and 8 bases stayed unmatched. CDR3 sequence reads: CSASRLAGVGETQYF. The DNA of the CDR3 is TGCAGTGCTTCCCGACTAGCGGGAGTAGGAGAGACCCAGTACTTC.

The chain combines TRBV12-3 or TRBV12-4 with TRBJ1-6; D is perhaps TRBD1 (5 bases). CDR3 length: 12 amino acids. Deletions cut 7 bases from V and 8 bases from J, with 9 bases between. CDR3: CASNTGDSPLHF. The CDR3 DNA follows: TGTGCCAGCAACACGGGGGATTCACCCCTCCACTTT.

This clonotype was detected a few times. This chain links TRBV2 with TRBJ1-1; D is possibly TRBD1 (6 bases). Trimming cost V 5 bases and J 11 bases, with 21 bases left between them. The CDR3 extends over 14 amino acids. From germline, CDR1 is SNHLY and CDR2 FYNNEI. For the CDR3, the DNA is TGTGCCAGCAGTTCCCCGGGACATGCCTCGGCGGCTTTCTTT. It specifies CASSSPGHASAAFF.